This T cell receptor beta chain was identified in a study of blood T cell repertoires in COVID-19. Across the whole study: The United States, Italy and Spain were the sources of the acute and convalescent COVID-19 samples. Sample material is recorded as cDNA or gDNA derived from T cells, B-cell-depleted T cells, or PBMCs.

As handled by the study authors: Reference gene primer amplification yielded estimated nucleated cell counts. Measured with immunoSEQ multiplex PCR; TCRdb has only the in-frame clones, and not every one. V and J calls and clone size are as listed in that table; D and trimming were resolved from the DNA. This table has around 230,000 clones, around 80% appearing once. Specimen: peripheral blood. The sequence was collected from a man aged 35-49 years who had recovered from COVID-19.

The CDR3 loop reads CASSTTGQSNTIYF. The CDR3 coding sequence is TGTGCCAGCAGCACCACGGGACAGAGCAACACCATATATTTT. The chain couples TRBV7-9 to TRBJ1-3, with 7 nucleotides matching TRBD1. The CDR3 runs 14 residues. The V gene's germline CDR1 is SEHNR and CDR2 FQNEAQ (reference sequence). Trimming removed 5 bases from V and 7 bases from J; junction bases left unmatched: 8.